These 12 T cell receptor beta chains were sequenced from one sample in a study of tumor-infiltrating lymphocytes in primary liver carcinoma. Priming with a constant-region primer yielded TCR beta cDNA from around 540 ng total RNA. Amplification in three nested multiplex PCR rounds with slightly modified ARM-PCR gave rise to TCR beta libraries. The two initial PCR rounds, around 11 cycles each, used TRBV1-TRBV30 forward and C-beta reverse primers. TCRdb fed the multiplex PCR reads into MiXCR, producing one record per CDR3 protein. The profile shows 100,000 or so distinct CDR3 sequences, around three quarters of them singletons. Scientists recovered RNA and DNA together from about 21-30 mg of unsorted bulk tissue. Sequencing was carried out using liver tumor tissue from sampling region 5. Subset defined: tumor region T5, tumor centre. These TCRs come from a woman aged 60-75 years with primary liver carcinoma and hepatitis B virus infection.

Regarding this clonotype: An end of the junction does not agree with germline; a read error may underlie this. The rearrangement links TRBV11-2 to TRBJ2-1, with D maybe TRBD2 (5 bases). The CDR3 extends over 15 amino acids. Germline assignment: CDR1 SGHAT and CDR2 FQNNGV. The CDR3 bases are TGTGCCAGCAGCTTAGGGGCTAGCAGTTACAATGAGCAGCTCTTC. This translates into CASSLGASSYNEQLF.

Note on this clonotype: One end of the junction fails to match germline, which may point to a read error. The V call is TRBV4-2, the J call TRBJ2-1; D is unclear. This CDR3 contains 13 residues. From germline, CDR1 is LGHNA and CDR2 YNFKEQ. This CDR3 reads CASIQEYRNEQFF. The DNA of the CDR3 is TGCGCCAGCATCCAAGAATATAGGAATGAGCAGTTCTTC.

Only one count was recorded for this clonotype. The V call is TRBV6-1, the J call TRBJ2-5; TRBD1 is a possible D gene (5 bases). CDR3 length: 15 amino acids. The ends were cut back, 3 bases at V and 5 bases at J, with 16 bases in the middle. CDR1 MNHNS and CDR2 SASEGT come from the germline V gene. CDR3 nucleotide sequence: TGTGCCAGCAGTGATGCGAGGACAACAACCGAGACCCAGTACTTC. Its protein is CASSDARTTTETQYF.

The CDR3 protein is CASSLEGLGGNTIYF. CDR3 nucleotides: TGCGCCAGCAGCTTGGAGGGCCTTGGGGGAAACACCATATATTTT. The rearrangement uses TRBV5-1 and TRBJ1-3; D remains ambiguous. With 0 bases removed from V and 4 bases from J, the gap between germline ends came to 11 bases. The CDR3 contains 15 residues. Looked up from germline, CDR1 is SGHRS and CDR2 is YFSETQ.

This chain uses TRBV11-2 with TRBJ2-3; D is unresolved. CDR3 length: 14 amino acids. Germline loops: CDR1 SGHAT, CDR2 FQNNGV. V lost 9 bases, J lost 3 bases, and 16 bases lay in between. The CDR3 loop reads CASSPELGTDTQYF. CDR3 nucleotide sequence: TGTGCCAGTAGCCCCGAATTGGGGACAGATACGCAGTATTTT.

Comment on this clonotype: This clone may be a read error of a much larger clone one base away. The J gene is TRBJ1-2, the V gene TRBV28; no clear D gene. The CDR3 is made up of 13 amino acids. V was cut by 6 bases and J by 6 bases, with 14 bases left in between. Germline V gene data show CDR1 as MDHEN and CDR2 as SYDVKM. CDR3 residues: CASRYTQSHGYTF. In DNA, the CDR3 is TGTGCCAGCAGATATACACAGAGCCATGGCTACACCTTC.

A remark on this clonotype: A much larger clone is a single base away; this may be a read error. The genes are TRBV28 and TRBJ1-2; 8 bases match TRBD1. The germline CDR1 and CDR2 sequences are MDHEN and SYDVKM. This CDR3 is 13 amino acids long. The junction had 3 bases not matched to a gene; V was cut back by 6 bases and J by 3 bases. DNA of the CDR3: TGTGCCAGCAGGACGGGACAGGACTATGGCTACACCTTC. Translating gives CASRTGQDYGYTF.

Comments on this clonotype: The missing conserved phenylalanine or tryptophan at the end of this CDR3 makes a read error likely. The limits of the CDR3 on the DNA are not certain, so only TCRdb's listed CDR3 is given. The CDR3 loop is CASSPEGSYNSPLYL. The chain recombines TRBV12-3 or TRBV12-4 with TRBJ1-6. The CDR3 comprises 15 residues, both ends counted.

On this clonotype: A read error may account for a junction end that differs from germline. J is TRBJ2-7 and V is TRBV10-3; 9 bases agree with TRBD1. The CDR3 runs to 13 residues. CDR1 is ENHRY and CDR2 is SYGVKD in the germline V gene. CDR3 sequence: CAISEQGAYDQYF. The CDR3 nucleotides are TGTGCCATCAGCGAACAGGGGGCCTACGATCAGTACTTC.

In the case of this clonotype: The junction shows a germline mismatch at one end, possibly a read error. CDR3 DNA: TGTCCCAGCAGCCCCCGGGGACTAGCTGTGAAGACAGGGGAGCTGTTTTTT. It translates to CPSSPRGLAVKTGELFF. V is TRBV4-2 and J is TRBJ2-2; 9 nucleotides agree with TRBD2. The CDR3 extends over 17 amino acids. Germline V lookup: CDR1 LGHNA, CDR2 YNFKEQ.

Details on this clonotype: No conserved phenylalanine or tryptophan ends this CDR3, so it is likely a read error. The chain has TRBV11-2 and TRBJ2-3; a possible D gene is TRBD1 (5 bases). CDR3 length equals 16 residues. Looked up from germline, CDR1 is SGHAT and CDR2 is FQNNGV. The V gene lost 2 bases and the J gene lost 2 bases, with 14 bases spanning the gap. As DNA, the CDR3 is TGTGCCAGCAGCTTAACCGGACAAGCGATCACAGATACGCAGTATTCT. It specifies CASSLTGQAITDTQYS.

The chain uses TRBV6-5 and TRBJ1-2; D uncertain. Trimming removed 5 bases from V and 5 bases from J, with 18 bases in between. Germline-derived CDR1 and CDR2 are MNHEY and SVGAGI. CDR3 length: 15 amino acids. CDR3 residues: CASSTILDGSYGYTF. Written as DNA, the CDR3 is TGTGCCAGCAGTACCATACTCGACGGTTCATATGGCTACACCTTC.